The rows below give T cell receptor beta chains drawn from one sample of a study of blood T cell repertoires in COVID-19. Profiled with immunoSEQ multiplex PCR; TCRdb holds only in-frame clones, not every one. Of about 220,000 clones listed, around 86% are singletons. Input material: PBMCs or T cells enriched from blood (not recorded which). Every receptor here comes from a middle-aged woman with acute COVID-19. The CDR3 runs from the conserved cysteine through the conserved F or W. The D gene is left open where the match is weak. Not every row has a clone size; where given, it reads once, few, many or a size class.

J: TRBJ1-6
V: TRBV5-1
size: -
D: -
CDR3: CASSPSGGSPLHF
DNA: TGCGCCAGCAGCCCCTCGGGAGGGTCACCCCTCCACTTT

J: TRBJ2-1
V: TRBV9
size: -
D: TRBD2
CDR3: CASSASGVSEQFF
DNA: TGTGCCAGCAGCGCTAGCGGGGTCAGTGAGCAGTTCTTC

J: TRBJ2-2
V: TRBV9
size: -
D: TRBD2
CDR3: CASSAITSGGPNTGELFF
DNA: TGTGCCAGCAGCGCGATCACTAGCGGGGGCCCGAACACCGGGGAGCTGTTTTTT

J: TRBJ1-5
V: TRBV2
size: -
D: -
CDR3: CASTYEADRRNQPQHF
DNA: TGTGCCAGCACCTACGAAGCCGACAGGAGAAATCAGCCCCAGCATTTT

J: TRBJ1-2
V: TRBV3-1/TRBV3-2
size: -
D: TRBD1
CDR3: CASSQGGQGVGPYGYTF
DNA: TGTGCCAGCAGCCAAGGAGGGCAGGGGGTTGGCCCCTATGGCTACACCTTC

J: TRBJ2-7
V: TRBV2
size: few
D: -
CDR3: CAISRGGFSYEQYF
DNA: TGTGCCATCTCAAGAGGTGGTTTCTCCTACGAGCAGTACTTC

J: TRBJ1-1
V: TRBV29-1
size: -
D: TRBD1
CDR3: CSVLSIGTGSVNTEAFF
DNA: TGCAGCGTTTTAAGTATCGGGACAGGGTCGGTGAACACTGAAGCTTTCTTT

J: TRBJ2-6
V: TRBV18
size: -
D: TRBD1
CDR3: CASSPSENRGGQSSGANVLTF
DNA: TGTGCCAGCTCACCGTCAGAAAATCGAGGGGGACAGTCCTCTGGGGCCAACGTCCTGACTTTC

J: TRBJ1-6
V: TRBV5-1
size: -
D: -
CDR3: CASSYNDNSPLHF
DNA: TGCGCCAGCAGCTATAATGATAATTCACCCCTCCACTTT

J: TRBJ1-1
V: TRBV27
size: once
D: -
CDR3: CASSLRRLGVGGNTEAFF
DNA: TGTGCCAGCAGCTTACGCCGGCTCGGGGTGGGTGGGAACACTGAAGCTTTCTTT

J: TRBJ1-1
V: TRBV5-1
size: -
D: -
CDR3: CASSLDLMNTEAFF
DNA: TGCGCCAGCAGCTTGGACCTAATGAACACTGAAGCTTTCTTT

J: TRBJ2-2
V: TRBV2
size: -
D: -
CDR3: CASTGGRVTGELFF
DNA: TGTGCCAGCACCGGGGGGCGGGTCACCGGGGAGCTGTTTTTT

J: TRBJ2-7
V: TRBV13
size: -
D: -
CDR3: CASSFGGVRSYEQYF
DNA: TGTGCCAGCAGCTTTGGCGGTGTCCGGTCCTACGAGCAGTACTTC

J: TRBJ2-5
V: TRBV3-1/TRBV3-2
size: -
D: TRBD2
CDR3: CASSQAPGGPETQYF
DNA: TGTGCCAGCAGCCAAGCTCCGGGGGGGCCAGAGACCCAGTACTTC

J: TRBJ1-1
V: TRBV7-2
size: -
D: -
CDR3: CASSLVGGEEAFF
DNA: TGTGCCAGCAGCTTAGTTGGTGGGGAGGAAGCTTTCTTT

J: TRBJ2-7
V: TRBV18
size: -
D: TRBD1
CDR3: CASSSKTGVPDEQYF
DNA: TGTGCCAGCTCGTCAAAAACAGGGGTTCCCGACGAGCAGTACTTC

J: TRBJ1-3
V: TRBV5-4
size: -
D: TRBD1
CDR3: CATGQGGVGNTIYF
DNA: TGTGCCACCGGACAGGGGGGAGTTGGAAACACCATATATTTT

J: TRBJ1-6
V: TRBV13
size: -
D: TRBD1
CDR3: CASSTGQDETYNSPLHF
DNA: TGTGCCAGCAGCACCGGACAGGACGAGACTTATAATTCACCCCTCCACTTT

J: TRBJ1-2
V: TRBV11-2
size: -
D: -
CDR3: CASSLAGVDYGYTF
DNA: TGTGCCAGCAGCTTAGCAGGGGTGGACTATGGCTACACCTTC

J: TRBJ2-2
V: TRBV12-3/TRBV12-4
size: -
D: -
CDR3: CASSFRGTGELFF
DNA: TGTGCCAGCAGTTTTCGGGGCACCGGGGAGCTGTTTTTT

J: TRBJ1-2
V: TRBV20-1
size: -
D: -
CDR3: CSATGLFGYTF
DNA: TGCAGTGCTACGGGTCTTTTTGGCTACACCTTC

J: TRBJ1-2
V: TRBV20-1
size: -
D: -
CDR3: CSATKEAGYTF
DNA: TGCAGTGCTACAAAGGAGGCTGGCTACACCTTC

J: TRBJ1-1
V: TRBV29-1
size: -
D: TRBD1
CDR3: CSVTSLTGSEAFF
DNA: TGCAGCGTTACTTCTTTGACAGGGTCTGAAGCTTTCTTT